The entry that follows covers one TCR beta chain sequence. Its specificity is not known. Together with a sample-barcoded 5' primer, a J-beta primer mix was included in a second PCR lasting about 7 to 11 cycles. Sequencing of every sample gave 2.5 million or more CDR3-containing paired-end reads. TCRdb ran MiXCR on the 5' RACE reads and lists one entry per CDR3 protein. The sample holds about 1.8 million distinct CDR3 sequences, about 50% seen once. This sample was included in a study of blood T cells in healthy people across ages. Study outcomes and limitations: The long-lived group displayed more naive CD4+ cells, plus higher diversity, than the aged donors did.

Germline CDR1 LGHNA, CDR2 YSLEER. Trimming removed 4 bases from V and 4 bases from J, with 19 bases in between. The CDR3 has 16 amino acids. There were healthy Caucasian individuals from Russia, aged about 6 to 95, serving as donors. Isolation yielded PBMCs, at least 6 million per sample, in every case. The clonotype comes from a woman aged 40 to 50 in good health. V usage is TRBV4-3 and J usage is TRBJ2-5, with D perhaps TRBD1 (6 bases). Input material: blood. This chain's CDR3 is CASSRIRQEPTETQYF. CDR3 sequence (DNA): TGCGCCAGCAGCCGAATTAGACAGGAACCCACAGAGACCCAGTACTTC.